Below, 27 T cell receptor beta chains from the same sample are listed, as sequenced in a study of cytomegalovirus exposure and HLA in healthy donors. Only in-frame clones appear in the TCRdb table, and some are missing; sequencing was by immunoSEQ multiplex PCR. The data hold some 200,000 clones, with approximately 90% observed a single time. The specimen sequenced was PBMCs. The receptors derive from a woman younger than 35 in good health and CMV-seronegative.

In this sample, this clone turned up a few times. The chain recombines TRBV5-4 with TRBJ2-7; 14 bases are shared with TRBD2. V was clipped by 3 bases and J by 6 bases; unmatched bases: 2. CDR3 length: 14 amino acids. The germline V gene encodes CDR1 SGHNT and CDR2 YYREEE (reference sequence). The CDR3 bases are TGTGCCAGCAGCTCGGGACTAGCGGGAGCCGAGCAGTACTTC. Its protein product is CASSSGLAGAEQYF.

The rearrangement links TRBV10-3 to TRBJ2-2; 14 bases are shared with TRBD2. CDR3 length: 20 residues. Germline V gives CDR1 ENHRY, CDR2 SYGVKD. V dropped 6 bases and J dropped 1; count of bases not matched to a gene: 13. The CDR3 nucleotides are TGTGCCATCAGGAAGGGATTGACTAGCGGGAGGGCCCTGAACACCGGGGAGCTGTTTTTT. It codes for CAIRKGLTSGRALNTGELFF.

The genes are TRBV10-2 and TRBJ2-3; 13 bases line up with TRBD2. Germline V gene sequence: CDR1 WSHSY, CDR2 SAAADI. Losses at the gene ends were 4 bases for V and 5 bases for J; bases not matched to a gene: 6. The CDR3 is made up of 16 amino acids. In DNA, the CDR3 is TGCGCCAGCAGTGGAAGACTAGCGGGAGGTTTAGATACGCAGTATTTT. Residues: CASSGRLAGGLDTQYF.

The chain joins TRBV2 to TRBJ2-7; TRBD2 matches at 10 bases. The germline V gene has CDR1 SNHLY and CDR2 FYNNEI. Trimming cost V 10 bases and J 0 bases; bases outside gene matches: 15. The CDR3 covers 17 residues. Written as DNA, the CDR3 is TGTGCCATTAATGGAGTAGCGGGAGGTCCTTACTCCTACGAGCAGTACTTC. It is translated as CAINGVAGGPYSYEQYF.

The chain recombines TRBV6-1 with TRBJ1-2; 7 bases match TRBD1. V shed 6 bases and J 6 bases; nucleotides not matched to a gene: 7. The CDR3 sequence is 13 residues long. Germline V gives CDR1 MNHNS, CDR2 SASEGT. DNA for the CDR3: TGTGCCAGCAGCGAGACAGGGATGCATGGCTACACCTTC. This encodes CASSETGMHGYTF.

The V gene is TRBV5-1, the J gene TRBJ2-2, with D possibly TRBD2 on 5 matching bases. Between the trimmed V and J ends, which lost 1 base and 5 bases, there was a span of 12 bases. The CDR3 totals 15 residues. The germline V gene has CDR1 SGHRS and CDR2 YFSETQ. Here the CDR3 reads CASSLSPRLTGELFF. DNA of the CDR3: TGCGCCAGCAGCTTGTCCCCTAGACTAACCGGGGAGCTGTTTTTT.

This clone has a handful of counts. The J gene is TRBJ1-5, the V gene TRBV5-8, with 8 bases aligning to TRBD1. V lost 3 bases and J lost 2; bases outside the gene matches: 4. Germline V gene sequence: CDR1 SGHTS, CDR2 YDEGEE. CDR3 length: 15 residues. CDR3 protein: CASSWTGSGNQPQHF. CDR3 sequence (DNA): TGTGCCAGCAGCTGGACAGGGAGTGGCAATCAGCCCCAGCATTTT.

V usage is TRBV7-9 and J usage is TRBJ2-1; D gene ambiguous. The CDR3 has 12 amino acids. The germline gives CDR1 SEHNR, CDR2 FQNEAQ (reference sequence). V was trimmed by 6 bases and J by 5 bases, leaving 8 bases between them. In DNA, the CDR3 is TGTGCCAGCAGGGAGTGGGACAATGAGCAGTTCTTC. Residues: CASREWDNEQFF.

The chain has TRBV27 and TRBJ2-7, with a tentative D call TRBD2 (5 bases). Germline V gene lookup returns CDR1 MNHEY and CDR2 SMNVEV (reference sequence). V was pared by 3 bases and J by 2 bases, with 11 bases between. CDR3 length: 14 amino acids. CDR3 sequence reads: CASSFSGAAYEQYF. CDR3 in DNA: TGTGCCAGCAGTTTCAGCGGAGCAGCCTACGAGCAGTACTTC.

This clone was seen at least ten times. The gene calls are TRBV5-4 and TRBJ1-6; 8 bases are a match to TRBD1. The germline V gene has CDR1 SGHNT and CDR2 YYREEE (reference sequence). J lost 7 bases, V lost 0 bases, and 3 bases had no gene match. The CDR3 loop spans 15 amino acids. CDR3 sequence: CASSLVQGANSPLHF. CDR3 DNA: TGTGCCAGCAGCTTGGTGCAGGGGGCGAATTCACCCCTCCACTTT.

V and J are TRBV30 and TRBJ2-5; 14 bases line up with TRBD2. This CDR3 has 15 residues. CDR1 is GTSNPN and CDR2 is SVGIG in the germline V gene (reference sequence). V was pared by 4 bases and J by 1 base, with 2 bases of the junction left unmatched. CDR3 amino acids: CAWTTSGGGQETQYF. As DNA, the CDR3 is TGTGCCTGGACGACTAGCGGGGGGGGCCAAGAGACCCAGTACTTC.

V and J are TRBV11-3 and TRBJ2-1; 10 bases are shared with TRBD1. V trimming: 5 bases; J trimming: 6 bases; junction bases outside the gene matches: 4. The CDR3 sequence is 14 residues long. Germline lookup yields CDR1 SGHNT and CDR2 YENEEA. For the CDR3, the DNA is TGTGCCAGCAGCCCGGGACAGGGGTTCAATGAGCAGTTCTTC. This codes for CASSPGQGFNEQFF. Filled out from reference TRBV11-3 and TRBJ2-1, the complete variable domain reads EAGVVQSPRYKIIEKKQPVAFWCNPISGHNTLYWYLQNLGQGPELLIRYENEEAVDDSQLPKDRFSAERLKGVDSTLKIQPAELGDSAVYLCASSPGQGFNEQFFGPGTRLTVL.

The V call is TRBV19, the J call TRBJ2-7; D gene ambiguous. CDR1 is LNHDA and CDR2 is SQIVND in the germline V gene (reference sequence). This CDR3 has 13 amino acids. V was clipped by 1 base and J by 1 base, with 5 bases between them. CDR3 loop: CASSIGLSYEQYF. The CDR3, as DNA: TGTGCCAGTAGTATAGGACTTTCCTACGAGCAGTACTTC.

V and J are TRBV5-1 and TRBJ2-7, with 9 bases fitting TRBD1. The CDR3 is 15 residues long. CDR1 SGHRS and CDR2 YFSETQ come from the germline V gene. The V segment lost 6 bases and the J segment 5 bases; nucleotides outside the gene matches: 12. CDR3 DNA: TGCGCCAGCAACCTGGGATGGGGACAGGGCAACGAGCAGTACTTC. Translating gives CASNLGWGQGNEQYF.

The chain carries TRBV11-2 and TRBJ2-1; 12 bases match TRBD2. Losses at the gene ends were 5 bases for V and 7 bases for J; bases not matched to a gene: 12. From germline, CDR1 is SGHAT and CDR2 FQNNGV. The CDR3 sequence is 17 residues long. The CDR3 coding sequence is TGTGCCAGCAGCGCCAGGCGACTAGCGGGAGTAGGAAATGAGCAGTTCTTC. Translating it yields CASSARRLAGVGNEQFF.

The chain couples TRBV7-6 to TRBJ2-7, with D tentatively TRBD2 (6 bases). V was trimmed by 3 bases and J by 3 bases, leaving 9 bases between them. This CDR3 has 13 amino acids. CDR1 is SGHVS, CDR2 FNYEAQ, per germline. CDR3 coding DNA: TGTGCCAGCAGCTTGGCCGGGAGCTACGAGCAGTACTTC. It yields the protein CASSLAGSYEQYF. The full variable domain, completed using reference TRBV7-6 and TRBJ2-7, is GAGVSQSPRYKVTKRGQDVALRCDPISGHVSLYWYRQALGQGPEFLTYFNYEAQQDKSGLPNDRFSAERPEGSISTLTIQRTEQRDSAMYRCASSLAGSYEQYFGPGTRLTVT.

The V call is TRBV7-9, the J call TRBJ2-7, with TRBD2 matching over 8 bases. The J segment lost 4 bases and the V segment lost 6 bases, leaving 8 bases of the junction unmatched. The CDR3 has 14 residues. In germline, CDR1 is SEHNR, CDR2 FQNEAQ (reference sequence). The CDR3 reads CASRKSGRGYEQYF. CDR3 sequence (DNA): TGTGCCAGCAGGAAGAGCGGGAGAGGGTACGAGCAGTACTTC.

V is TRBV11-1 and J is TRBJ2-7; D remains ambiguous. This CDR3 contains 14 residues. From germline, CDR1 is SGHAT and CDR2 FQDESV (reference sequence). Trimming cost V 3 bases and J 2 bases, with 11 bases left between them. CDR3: CASSFRQVTYEQYF. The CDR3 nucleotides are TGTGCCAGCAGCTTCCGGCAGGTGACCTACGAGCAGTACTTC.

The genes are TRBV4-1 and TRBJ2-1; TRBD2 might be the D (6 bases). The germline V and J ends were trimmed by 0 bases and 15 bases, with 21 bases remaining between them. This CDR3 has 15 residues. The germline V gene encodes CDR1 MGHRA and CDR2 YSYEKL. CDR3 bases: TGCGCCAGCAGCCAAGAGGCAATGGGCGGGGCCACGAGGTTCTTC. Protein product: CASSQEAMGGATRFF.

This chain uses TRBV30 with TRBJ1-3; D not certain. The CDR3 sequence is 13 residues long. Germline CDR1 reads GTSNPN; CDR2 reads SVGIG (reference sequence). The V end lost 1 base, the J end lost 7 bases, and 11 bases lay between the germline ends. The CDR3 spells CAWSEPPYNTIYF. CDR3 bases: TGTGCCTGGAGTGAGCCCCCATACAACACCATATATTTT. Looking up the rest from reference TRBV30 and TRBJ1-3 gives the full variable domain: SQTIHQWPATLVQPVGSPLSLECTVEGTSNPNLYWYRQAAGRGLQLLFYSVGIGQISSEVPQNLSASRPQDRQFILSSKKLLLSDSGFYLCAWSEPPYNTIYFGEGSWLTVV.

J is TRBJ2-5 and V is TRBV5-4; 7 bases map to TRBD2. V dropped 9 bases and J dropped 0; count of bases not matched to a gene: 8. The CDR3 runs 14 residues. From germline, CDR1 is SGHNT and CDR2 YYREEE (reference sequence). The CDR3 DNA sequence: TGTGCCACCTCGGGGGGTCGGTACCAAGAGACCCAGTACTTC. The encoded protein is CATSGGRYQETQYF.

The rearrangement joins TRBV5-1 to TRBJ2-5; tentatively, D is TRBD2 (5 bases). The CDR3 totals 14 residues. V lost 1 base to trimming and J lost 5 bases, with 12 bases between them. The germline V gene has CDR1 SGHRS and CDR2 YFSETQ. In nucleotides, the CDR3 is TGCGCCAGCAGCTTGCTCGGAGGACCCGAGACCCAGTACTTC. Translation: CASSLLGGPETQYF. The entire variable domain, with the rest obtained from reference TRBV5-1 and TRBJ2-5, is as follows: KAGVTQTPRYLIKTRGQQVTLSCSPISGHRSVSWYQQTPGQGLQFLFEYFSETQRNKGNFPGRFSGRQFSNSRSEMNVSTLELGDSALYLCASSLLGGPETQYFGPGTRLLVL.

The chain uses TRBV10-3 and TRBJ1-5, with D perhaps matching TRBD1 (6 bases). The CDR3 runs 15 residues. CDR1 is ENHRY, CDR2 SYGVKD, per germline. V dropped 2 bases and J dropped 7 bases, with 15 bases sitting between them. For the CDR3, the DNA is TGTGCCATCAGTGAGCAGCAGGGGTGGGGGCAGCCCCAGCATTTT. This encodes CAISEQQGWGQPQHF.

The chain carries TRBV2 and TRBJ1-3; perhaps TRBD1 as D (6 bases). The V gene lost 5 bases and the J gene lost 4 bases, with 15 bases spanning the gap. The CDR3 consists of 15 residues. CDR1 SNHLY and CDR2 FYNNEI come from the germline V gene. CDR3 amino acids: CASSSKQGYGNTIYF. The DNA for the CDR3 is TGTGCCAGCAGTTCAAAACAGGGATACGGAAACACCATATATTTT.

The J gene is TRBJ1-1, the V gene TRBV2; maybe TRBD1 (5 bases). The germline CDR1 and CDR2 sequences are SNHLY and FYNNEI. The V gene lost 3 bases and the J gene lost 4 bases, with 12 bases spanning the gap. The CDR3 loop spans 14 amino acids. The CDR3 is CASSDTGGGTEAFF. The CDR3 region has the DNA TGTGCCAGCAGTGACACTGGGGGAGGCACTGAAGCTTTCTTT.

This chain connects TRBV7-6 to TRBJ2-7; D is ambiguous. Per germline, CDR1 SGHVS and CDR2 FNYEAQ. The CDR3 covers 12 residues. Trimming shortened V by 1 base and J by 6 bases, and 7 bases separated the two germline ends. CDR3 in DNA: TGTGCCAGCAGCTTAGGATCGGGCGAGCAGTACTTC. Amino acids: CASSLGSGEQYF.

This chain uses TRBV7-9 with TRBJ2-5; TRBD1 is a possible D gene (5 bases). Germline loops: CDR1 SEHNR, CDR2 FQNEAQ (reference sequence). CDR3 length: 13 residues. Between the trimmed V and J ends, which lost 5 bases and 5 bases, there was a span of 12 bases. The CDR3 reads CASSGRVRETQYF. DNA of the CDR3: TGTGCCAGCAGCGGCAGGGTGAGGGAGACCCAGTACTTC.